Below are 13 T cell receptor beta chains sequenced from a single sample in a study of PD-1 blockade in classical Hodgkin lymphoma. Here immunoSEQ multiplex PCR was the method, and the copy in TCRdb shows in-frame clones only, minus some. The sample holds over 85,000 clones; more than 80% are singletons and the top ten take roughly 15%. Every patient experienced relapse after autologous stem cell transplantation, and brentuximab vedotin exposure varied. Material: peripheral blood mononuclear cells (PBMCs), obtained before the second cycle of nivolumab. These receptors all come from a human donor with classical Hodgkin lymphoma.

The chain uses TRBV19 and TRBJ1-1, with a tentative D call TRBD1 (5 bases). V was clipped by 6 bases and J by 6 bases, with 17 bases between them. There are 14 residues in the CDR3. Germline loops: CDR1 LNHDA, CDR2 SQIVND (reference sequence). The CDR3 is CASSLAGGFSEAFF. The CDR3 DNA reads TGTGCCAGTAGCCTAGCGGGGGGGTTCTCTGAAGCTTTCTTT.

The chain has TRBV11-2 and TRBJ2-1, with 8 bases that match TRBD2. The J segment lost 12 bases and the V segment lost 4 bases, leaving 14 bases of the junction unmatched. The CDR3 sequence is 15 residues long. Germline loops: CDR1 SGHAT, CDR2 FQNNGV. The CDR3 DNA reads as TGTGCCAGCAGCTCTCGGACTAGCAAAACCCCCGGGCAGTTCTTC. Its translation is CASSSRTSKTPGQFF.

The gene calls are TRBV7-2 and TRBJ1-4; D is uncertain. V was trimmed by 7 bases and J by 7 bases, leaving 22 bases between them. The CDR3 covers 16 residues. CDR1 is SGHTA and CDR2 is FQGNSA in the germline V gene. CDR3 amino acids: CASTQPSIAGGEKLFF. CDR3 nucleotides: TGTGCCAGCACCCAACCGAGTATAGCAGGTGGTGAAAAACTGTTTTTT. The full variable domain, its missing parts supplied by reference TRBV7-2 and TRBJ1-4, is GAGVSQSPSNKVTEKGKDVELRCDPISGHTALYWYRQSLGQGLEFLIYFQGNSAPDKSGLPSDRFSAERTGGSVSTLTIQRTQQEDSAVYLCASTQPSIAGGEKLFFGSGTQLSVL.

The genes are TRBV5-1 and TRBJ1-5; the match to TRBD1 covers 7 bases. The CDR3 runs 15 residues. Per the germline V gene, CDR1 is SGHRS and CDR2 is YFSETQ. V gave up 4 bases and J gave up 1 base; unmatched junction bases: 5. CDR3 sequence: CASSEEGGSNQPQHF. CDR3 DNA sequence: TGCGCCAGCAGCGAGGAAGGGGGCAGCAATCAGCCCCAGCATTTT.

CDR3 residues: CAWSQGARSPLHF. In DNA, the CDR3 is TGTGCCTGGAGCCAGGGGGCGCGGTCACCCCTCCACTTT. The chain links TRBV30 to TRBJ1-6, with TRBD1 matching over 8 bases. The V and J ends lost 3 bases and 10 bases, in that order; junction bases with no gene match: 5. Germline values: CDR1 GTSNPN, CDR2 SVGIG (reference sequence). This CDR3 region has 13 residues.

CDR3 DNA sequence: TGCAGCGGCTCCTTGGGGGGCTACGAGCAGTACTTC. It is translated as CSGSLGGYEQYF. The V gene is TRBV29-1, the J gene TRBJ2-7, with a tentative D call TRBD2 (6 bases). The V gene's germline CDR1 is SQVTM and CDR2 ANQGSEA. V was trimmed by 7 bases and J by 3 bases, leaving 13 bases between them. The CDR3 covers 12 residues.

The CDR3 loop is CASSFGTGQETQYF. CDR3 sequence (DNA): TGCGCCAGCAGCTTCGGTACGGGACAAGAGACCCAGTACTTC. V is TRBV5-1 and J is TRBJ2-5; D might be TRBD2 (5 bases). The CDR3 length is 14 residues. In germline, CDR1 is SGHRS, CDR2 YFSETQ. Trimming took 2 bases from V and 2 from J, leaving 10 bases between them.

The chain recombines TRBV7-8 with TRBJ2-1; TRBD1 matches at 8 bases. The germline CDR1 and CDR2 sequences are SGHVS and FQNEAQ. This CDR3 is built from 15 residues. V lost 5 bases and J lost 4; bases outside the gene matches: 7. As DNA, the CDR3 is TGTGCCAGCAGCCCCCGGCAGGGGGCATACAATGAGCAGTTCTTC. This codes for CASSPRQGAYNEQFF. Full variable domain (outside the CDR3, taken from reference TRBV7-8 and TRBJ2-1): GAGVSQSPRYKVAKRGQDVALRCDPISGHVSLFWYQQALGQGPEFLTYFQNEAQLDKSGLPSDRFFAERPEGSVSTLKIQRTQQEDSAVYLCASSPRQGAYNEQFFGPGTRLTVL.

The J gene is TRBJ2-2, the V gene TRBV7-2; D not resolved. The CDR3 runs to 15 residues. Germline CDR1 is SGHTA and CDR2 is FQGNSA. Trimming took off 2 bases at V and 3 bases at J, with 10 bases between the two ends. The chain's CDR3 is CASSLLGPYTGELFF. The CDR3 bases are TGTGCCAGCAGCTTACTTGGACCTTACACCGGGGAGCTGTTTTTT.

The gene calls are TRBV15 and TRBJ2-1; 7 nucleotides align to TRBD2. V was clipped by 0 bases and J by 2 bases; unmatched bases: 10. The CDR3 extends over 18 amino acids. CDR1 is LNHNV, CDR2 YYDKDF, per germline (reference sequence). CDR3 sequence: CATSRDWASGVTYNEQFF. The CDR3, as DNA: TGTGCCACCAGCAGAGATTGGGCAAGCGGGGTCACCTACAATGAGCAGTTCTTC.

This clone was picked up one time. This chain joins TRBV19 and TRBJ2-1; the D is unclear. CDR3 length: 15 residues. V lost 3 bases and J lost 0, with 9 bases in between. Germline V gene lookup returns CDR1 LNHDA and CDR2 SQIVND (reference sequence). The CDR3 protein is CASSIGPSSYNEQFF. The DNA for the CDR3 is TGTGCCAGTAGTATCGGTCCCAGCTCCTACAATGAGCAGTTCTTC.

The genes are TRBV13 and TRBJ1-5; 7 bases line up with TRBD1. V lost 0 bases, J lost 7 bases, and 3 bases stayed unmatched. The CDR3 runs to 14 residues. Germline V gives CDR1 PRHDT, CDR2 FYEKMQ (reference sequence). For the CDR3, the DNA is TGTGCCAGCAGCTTAGGGAAGGGGGCGCAGCCCCAGCATTTT. Translation: CASSLGKGAQPQHF.

A single count supports this clone. V is TRBV9 and J is TRBJ2-3; D may be TRBD2 (6 bases). The CDR3 is 13 residues long. The V gene's germline CDR1 is SGDLS and CDR2 YYNGEE. Trimming took 3 bases from V and 6 from J, leaving 11 bases between them. The CDR3 sequence: CASSGDLPDTQYF. For the CDR3, the DNA is TGTGCCAGCAGCGGGGACTTACCGGATACGCAGTATTTT.